This entry features one TCR beta chain sequence. This entry is derived from a study of blood T cell repertoires in COVID-19. Across the study: The United States, Italy and Spain supplied acute and convalescent COVID-19 samples. Nucleic acid was either cDNA or gDNA, and it came from T cells, B-cell-depleted T cells, or PBMCs.

Some clones are missing from TCRdb's copy, which holds only in-frame ones; the method was immunoSEQ multiplex PCR. This sample has about 53,000 clones, with just under 85% found just once. V shed 0 bases and J shed 5 bases, with 14 bases lying between them. Germline V gene lookup returns CDR1 MNHEY and CDR2 SVGAGI. The CDR3 is made up of 15 amino acids. Material for sequencing was peripheral blood. The chain employs TRBV6-5 and TRBJ2-7; D is unclear. The clonotype comes from a human donor in a cohort sampled during active COVID-19. The CDR3: CASSYSFGGSDEQYF. For the CDR3, the DNA is TGTGCCAGCAGTTACTCGTTTGGCGGCTCGGACGAGCAGTACTTC.